The rows below give T cell receptor beta chains drawn from one sample of a study of cytomegalovirus exposure and HLA in healthy donors. Generated by immunoSEQ multiplex PCR, the TCRdb table keeps only in-frame clones and is missing some. The sample yields 150,000 to 170,000 clones, about 68% seen once. Sequencing input: PBMCs. The receptors come from a man aged 30 to 45 in good health and CMV-seronegative. Both conserved end residues are part of each CDR3. D genes are given only for firm matches. Some rows mark clone size as missing; the rest say once, few, many or name a class of expanded clone.

CDR3 DNA	CDR3 protein	J gene	D gene	V gene	clone size
TGTGCCAGCAGCTTAGCGCCTACGAGGGGCTACACCTTC	CASSLAPTRGYTF	TRBJ1-2	.	TRBV7-2	.
TGTGCCAGCAGCCGGACGGCAGGGGGCCCCCGCTTC	CASSRTAGGPRF	TRBJ2-7	TRBD1	TRBV28	few
TGTGCCAGCAGCCAAGATAAAGGTGGGGGGGCGTCGGGAGATACGCAGTATTTT	CASSQDKGGGASGDTQYF	TRBJ2-3	.	TRBV4-2	.
TGCAGCGCAGGACAGGGGGCGGCAGATACGCAGTATTTT	CSAGQGAADTQYF	TRBJ2-3	TRBD1	TRBV29-1	few
TGTGCCAGCAGTCCCCCCCCTAGAGAGACCCAGTACTTC	CASSPPPRETQYF	TRBJ2-5	.	TRBV6-1	.
TGCAGTGCTAGACAGCAAGAGACCCAGTACTTC	CSARQQETQYF	TRBJ2-5	.	TRBV20-1	.
TGTGCCAGCAGCCAACTTGAAGGGGTTCGGAACACTGAAGCTTTCTTT	CASSQLEGVRNTEAFF	TRBJ1-1	.	TRBV14	.
TGTGCCAGCAGCTACCGACTAGCGGGGCCCACCTACGAGCAGTACTTC	CASSYRLAGPTYEQYF	TRBJ2-7	TRBD2	TRBV5-6	.
TGTGCCAGCAGCTTATTGGGGGGGAACACTGAAGCTTTCTTT	CASSLLGGNTEAFF	TRBJ1-1	.	TRBV7-9	.
TGTGCCAGCAGTTACTCCATCCAGGGGAGTCGGGGCTACACCTTC	CASSYSIQGSRGYTF	TRBJ1-2	.	TRBV6-5	.
TGTGCCAGCAGCTTATCCCCCCTCTCGGCCGGGGAGCTGTTTTTT	CASSLSPLSAGELFF	TRBJ2-2	.	TRBV7-9	few
TGTGCCTGGAGTCCTCGGTCAGAGCAGTACTTC	CAWSPRSEQYF	TRBJ2-7	.	TRBV30	.
TGCGCCAGCAGCTCCCAAACCGGACAGGGATATACTGAAGCTTTCTTT	CASSSQTGQGYTEAFF	TRBJ1-1	TRBD1	TRBV5-1	.
TGTGCCACCAGCCGGACAGGGGATAGCAATCAGCCCCAGCATTTT	CATSRTGDSNQPQHF	TRBJ1-5	TRBD1	TRBV15	.
TGTGCCAGCAGTGAAACGTCGGGCTATGGCTACACCTTC	CASSETSGYGYTF	TRBJ1-2	.	TRBV6-1	.
TGTGCCAGTTGGACAGCGAACACCGGGGAGCTGTTTTTT	CASWTANTGELFF	TRBJ2-2	.	TRBV19	once
TGCAGCGTTGAAGACTGGGGTAAGGACACCTCGGCCAGCTCCTACGAGCAGTACTTC	CSVEDWGKDTSASSYEQYF	TRBJ2-7	.	TRBV29-1	.
TGTGCCAGCAGCCCGAAACATCAAGAGACCCAGTACTTC	CASSPKHQETQYF	TRBJ2-5	.	TRBV7-9	.
TGTGCCAGCAGCGGACCTAGCGGGGGAATCTATGAGCAGTTCTTC	CASSGPSGGIYEQFF	TRBJ2-1	TRBD2	TRBV9	few
TGTGCCAGTAGTATCGGACAGGACCAAGAGACCCAGTACTTC	CASSIGQDQETQYF	TRBJ2-5	TRBD1	TRBV19	.
TGTGCCAGCAGCCTCCGGTGGTCCGAGCAGTACTTC	CASSLRWSEQYF	TRBJ2-7	.	TRBV7-2	.
TGTGCCAGCAGTGAAGCAGGAGAGTCTGAAGCTTTCTTT	CASSEAGESEAFF	TRBJ1-1	.	TRBV6-1	.
TGTGCCAGCACCGACGTGATAGGGGGTAATGAGCAGTTCTTC	CASTDVIGGNEQFF	TRBJ2-1	.	TRBV2	.
TGTGCCACCAGCAGAGCGGGGGGGCCGAACATCGGGGAGCTGTTTTTT	CATSRAGGPNIGELFF	TRBJ2-2	TRBD2	TRBV15	.
TGTGCCAGCAGCCCCACTTCAGGGGATGGCTACCCCTTC	CASSPTSGDGYPF	TRBJ1-2	.	TRBV7-9	few
TGCGCCAGCAGCCTCCCCCGGTTCTTC	CASSLPRFF	TRBJ2-1	.	TRBV23-1	.
TGTGCCTGTACCCCGTGGGCCCTTCCTCAGCCCCAGAATTTT	CACTPWALPQPQNF	TRBJ1-5	.	TRBV30	.
TGTGCCAGCAGTTTAATGGGAGTACTTAATCAGCCCCAGCATTTT	CASSLMGVLNQPQHF	TRBJ1-5	.	TRBV28	.
TGTGCCAGCAGTTTTGAGGGAGGGGAGACCCAGTACTTC	CASSFEGGETQYF	TRBJ2-5	TRBD2	TRBV27	.
TGTGCCAGCAGCCAACTAGCGTCCGGGGAGCTGTTTTTT	CASSQLASGELFF	TRBJ2-2	TRBD2	TRBV11-3	few
TGTGCCAGCAGGCCCCCACTAGCGGGGGTTAACACCGGGGAGCTGTTTTTT	CASRPPLAGVNTGELFF	TRBJ2-2	TRBD2	TRBV2	.
TGTGCCTGGGGACAGGTGAGCAATGAGCAGTTCTTC	CAWGQVSNEQFF	TRBJ2-1	TRBD1	TRBV5-4	.
TGTTCCAGCGCGACAGGGAACACTGAAGCTTTCTTT	CSSATGNTEAFF	TRBJ1-1	.	TRBV7-9	.